The source of this T cell receptor beta chain is a study of blood T cell repertoires in COVID-19. Study-level background: The samples span acute and convalescent COVID-19 from the United States, Italy and Spain. The cDNA or gDNA used as material had been derived from T cells, B-cell-depleted T cells, or PBMCs.

Germline values: CDR1 KGHDR, CDR2 SFDVKD. V dropped 4 bases and J dropped 4; count of bases not matched to a gene: 10. The CDR3 has 16 amino acids. In the original analysis: Cell counts per sample came from amplifying reference gene primers. Produced via immunoSEQ multiplex PCR; TCRdb's table is partial and in-frame only. Clone size and the V and J calls come from that table; the DNA yielded D and trimming. Of approximately 300,000 clones listed, roughly 90% were seen once; the top ten hold roughly 7%. Sequenced material: peripheral blood. The sequence came from a woman younger than 45 with COVID-19, enrolled during active disease. V is TRBV24-1 and J is TRBJ1-2; TRBD1 matches at 8 bases. The CDR3 sequence is CATSERTGPLGYGYTF. The CDR3, as DNA: TGTGCCACCAGTGAGCGGACAGGGCCCTTGGGCTATGGCTACACCTTC.